Listed below are T cell receptor beta chains from one sample, sequenced in a study of cytomegalovirus exposure and HLA in healthy donors. TCRdb's table, derived via immunoSEQ multiplex PCR, lists solely in-frame clones and lacks some. The table records about 120,000 clones, 70% to 85% of them present only once. The specimen sequenced was PBMCs. All receptors derive from a male donor in good health and CMV-seropositive. Both conserved end residues are part of each CDR3. D genes are given only for firm matches. Size is stated for part of the rows, as once, few or many counts, or as a class when the clone is expanded.

V	J	size	length	D	DNA	CDR3
TRBV11-2	TRBJ1-4	.	15	.	TGTGCCAGCAGCTTATTCCGGGGAACTAATGAAAAACTGTTTTTT	CASSLFRGTNEKLFF
TRBV7-9	TRBJ2-3	.	15	TRBD1	TGTGCCAGCAGCTTGGGACAGTTAGAGACAGATACGCAGTATTTT	CASSLGQLETDTQYF
TRBV19	TRBJ1-2	.	15	.	TGTGCCAGTAGTATAGCCAGGGGAGTTAACTATGGCTACACCTTC	CASSIARGVNYGYTF
TRBV5-1	TRBJ2-7	.	15	TRBD2	TGCGCCAGCAGCTTGGTTGGCGGGGGACCCCACGAGCAGTACTTC	CASSLVGGGPHEQYF
TRBV7-2	TRBJ1-5	.	13	.	TGTGCCAGCAGCCCGTCGGGCAATCAGCCCCAGCATTTT	CASSPSGNQPQHF
TRBV6-4	TRBJ2-2	few	15	TRBD1	TGTGCCAGCAGTCCCGGGACAGGGAACACCGGGGAGCTGTTTTTT	CASSPGTGNTGELFF
TRBV7-9	TRBJ1-1	.	16	TRBD1	TGTTCCAGCATAAAGGGACAGGGGGCGCTGAGCACTGAAGCTTTCTTT	CSSIKGQGALSTEAFF
TRBV9	TRBJ2-5	.	15	TRBD2	TGTGCCAGCAGCGGAGGGGAGGGCAGGGCAGAGACCCAGTACTTC	CASSGGEGRAETQYF
TRBV27	TRBJ1-6	.	14	.	TGTGCCAGCAGTTTAGAGACAGTTAATTCACCCCTCCACTTT	CASSLETVNSPLHF
TRBV5-1	TRBJ1-4	once	14	.	TGCGCCAGCAGCTTGGACAGAACTAATGAAAAACTGTTTTTT	CASSLDRTNEKLFF
TRBV13	TRBJ2-7	few	15	TRBD1	TGTGCCAGCAGCTTCGGGACAGGGGGCGCCTACGAGCAGTACTTC	CASSFGTGGAYEQYF
TRBV28	TRBJ1-3	.	15	.	TGTGCCAGCAGCCGACCCGGGAGGTCTGGAAACACCATATATTTT	CASSRPGRSGNTIYF
TRBV6-5	TRBJ2-5	.	14	.	TGTGCCAGCAGTTACTCGAGGGTTGGGGAGACCCAGTACTTC	CASSYSRVGETQYF
TRBV4-1	TRBJ2-1	.	15	TRBD2	TGCGCCAGCAGCCACGGGACTAGTTCGGGAGGTGAGCAGTTCTTC	CASSHGTSSGGEQFF
TRBV29-1	TRBJ2-3	.	11	.	TGCAGCGCCCAAAGACAGGATACGCAGTATTTT	CSAQRQDTQYF
TRBV5-1	TRBJ2-1	.	14	TRBD1	TGCGCCAGCAGGGGACAGGGGGCTTACAATGAGCAGTTCTTC	CASRGQGAYNEQFF
TRBV7-2	TRBJ2-2	.	12	.	TGTGCCAGCAGGAGCTACACCGGGGAGCTGTTTTTT	CASRSYTGELFF